The rows below give T cell receptor beta chains drawn from one sample of a study of response to subunit inactivated influenza vaccine. A single record per CDR3 protein comes from TCRdb applying MiXCR to the RT-PCR reads. This sample carries about 610,000 distinct CDR3 sequences, 12% to 15% of them seen once, and the ten largest clones take roughly 10%. Sequencing was performed on PBMCs from blood, taken less than 13 days after vaccination. These receptors were taken from a man aged 50 to 59 who received an inactivated influenza vaccine. CDR3s include the opening cysteine and the closing phenylalanine or tryptophan. A D gene is named only where the DNA matches it firmly. Clone sizes are given selectively: once, few, many, or a class where the clone is expanded.

TRBJ1-5	few	-	TRBV23-1	CASRTRGGGNQPQHF	TGCGCCAGCAGAACGAGAGGTGGCGGCAATCAGCCCCAGCATTTT
TRBJ2-1	few	TRBD2	TRBV20-1	CSARAKTSGGPGEQFF	TGCAGTGCTAGAGCTAAGACTAGCGGGGGTCCGGGTGAGCAGTTCTTC
TRBJ1-3	many	-	TRBV5-6	CASRFGIQGWGSGNTIYF	TGTGCCAGCAGATTTGGGATCCAGGGATGGGGATCTGGAAACACCATATATTTT
TRBJ1-5	-	TRBD1	TRBV10-3	CAIRAGGDQPQHF	TGTGCCATCAGAGCAGGGGGTGATCAGCCCCAGCATTTT
TRBJ2-1	once	-	TRBV10-1	CASSESMRGASYNEQFF	TGCGCCAGCAGTGAGTCGATGCGGGGCGCATCCTACAATGAGCAGTTCTTC
TRBJ2-2	few	-	TRBV25-1	CASSESLAHTGELFF	TGTGCCAGCAGTGAATCCCTAGCGCACACCGGGGAGCTGTTTTTT
TRBJ2-5	few	TRBD1	TRBV5-1	CASSVGQGALETQYF	TGCGCCAGCAGCGTGGGACAGGGGGCCCTTGAGACCCAGTACTTC
TRBJ2-1	few	-	TRBV12-3/TRBV12-4	CASSSPPSSYNEQFF	TGTGCCAGCAGCTCTCCACCGAGCTCCTACAATGAGCAGTTCTTC
TRBJ2-7	-	-	TRBV20-1	CSAADSGSYEQYF	TGCAGTGCTGCGGACTCAGGTTCCTACGAGCAGTACTTC
TRBJ2-7	-	TRBD1	TRBV6-5	CASSSLSQDRGTYEQYF	TGTGCCAGCAGTTCCCTGAGTCAGGACAGGGGAACCTACGAGCAGTACTTC
TRBJ2-1	-	-	TRBV5-5	CASSYASYNEQFF	TGTGCCAGCAGCTACGCCTCCTACAATGAGCAGTTCTTC
TRBJ2-5	-	-	TRBV7-9	CASSLAGVVGGTQYF	TGTGCCAGCAGCTTAGCGGGTGTCGTTGGAGGGACCCAGTACTTC
TRBJ2-3	many	-	TRBV7-3	CASSPRRTTSTDTQYF	TGTGCCAGCAGCCCAAGGCGTACTACTAGCACAGATACGCAGTATTTT
TRBJ2-3	-	TRBD2	TRBV4-1	CASTKLGGAGFSTDTQYF	TGCGCCAGCACAAAATTGGGAGGGGCGGGTTTTAGCACAGATACGCAGTATTTT
TRBJ1-5	-	TRBD1	TRBV7-6	CASSPGTGGGQPQHF	TGTGCCAGCAGTCCCGGGACAGGGGGCGGGCAGCCCCAGCATTTT
TRBJ1-5	few	-	TRBV30	CAWSVQDSSYSNQPQHF	TGTGCCTGGAGTGTACAGGACAGCTCCTATAGCAATCAGCCCCAGCATTTT
TRBJ2-2	-	-	TRBV2	CASRGRRETGELFF	TGTGCCAGCCGAGGACGGCGGGAAACCGGGGAGCTGTTTTTT
TRBJ2-2	-	TRBD1	TRBV5-1	CASSPGTGRNTGELFF	TGCGCCAGCAGCCCGGGGACAGGGAGGAACACCGGGGAGCTGTTTTTT
TRBJ2-7	-	TRBD1	TRBV10-3	CAISGEKTGYYEQYF	TGTGCCATCAGTGGGGAAAAGACAGGGTACTACGAGCAGTACTTC
TRBJ2-1	few	TRBD2	TRBV12-3/TRBV12-4	CASSPRTSGSHEQFF	TGTGCCAGCAGCCCGAGGACTAGCGGGAGTCATGAGCAGTTCTTC
TRBJ1-2	-	TRBD1	TRBV2	CASITLTGYFGYTF	TGTGCCAGCATCACCCTGACAGGGTACTTTGGCTACACCTTC
TRBJ1-4	few	-	TRBV2	CASERAGTNEKLFF	TGTGCCAGCGAGAGGGCAGGGACTAATGAAAAACTGTTTTTT
TRBJ2-7	many	-	TRBV11-2	CASSLVGPPVSSYEQYF	TGTGCCAGCAGCTTAGTCGGGCCGCCGGTAAGCTCCTACGAGCAGTACTTC
TRBJ2-7	-	-	TRBV21-1	CASSKVGWTYEQYF	TGTGCCAGCAGCAAAGTGGGCTGGACCTACGAGCAGTACTTC
TRBJ1-5	few	TRBD1	TRBV19	CASSYGTGFNQPQHF	TGTGCCAGTAGTTACGGGACAGGGTTCAACCAGCCCCAGCATTTT
TRBJ2-3	few	-	TRBV20-1	CSAPDRSRTDTQYF	TGCAGTGCTCCCGACAGATCTCGCACAGATACGCAGTATTTT
TRBJ1-2	few	TRBD1	TRBV6-7	CASSYSPGTGGRANYGYTF	TGTGCCAGCAGTTACTCGCCCGGGACAGGGGGCCGAGCTAACTATGGCTACACCTTC
TRBJ2-3	-	-	TRBV18	CASSPSPPPDTQYF	TGTGCCAGCTCACCATCACCCCCCCCAGATACGCAGTATTTT
TRBJ2-1	-	-	TRBV27	CASSHLDAQFF	TGTGCCAGCAGCCATTTGGATGCGCAGTTCTTC